These 14 T cell receptor beta chains came from one sample sequenced in a study of shared clonotypes between healthy human individuals. Profiling relied on immunoSEQ multiplex PCR, and the TCRdb table lists in-frame clones only, not all of them. The sample consists of hundreds of thousands of clones, almost 97% of them appearing once. What was sequenced was naive CD4+ T cells sorted from blood. The subset here: CD45RA+ positively selected. Receptors originate from a woman between 25 and 40 years old in good health.

The chain links TRBV6-5 to TRBJ2-1; 13 bases line up with TRBD2. From germline, CDR1 is MNHEY and CDR2 SVGAGI. The CDR3 sequence is 14 residues long. Unmatched junction bases numbered 5, after V lost 6 bases and J lost 9 bases. The CDR3: CASRTSGRGSEQFF. CDR3 in DNA: TGTGCCAGCAGAACTAGCGGGAGGGGAAGTGAGCAGTTCTTC.

V usage is TRBV28 and J usage is TRBJ2-7; 7 nucleotides align to TRBD2. The CDR3 spans 16 residues. The junction had 16 bases not matched to a gene; V was cut back by 3 bases and J by 8 bases. The germline gives CDR1 MDHEN, CDR2 SYDVKM. This CDR3 is CASSLLKTGRTSKQYF. The DNA of the CDR3 is TGTGCCAGCAGTTTGCTCAAGACCGGGAGGACCTCGAAGCAGTACTTC.

The chain has TRBV6-5 and TRBJ1-2, with 10 positions matching TRBD1. The CDR3 has 16 residues. Germline V lookup: CDR1 MNHEY, CDR2 SVGAGI. V lost 4 bases and J lost 0; bases outside the gene matches: 5. The DNA for the CDR3 is TGTGCCAGCAGTTCGGACAGGGGGGCACCTAACTATGGCTACACCTTC. This sequence encodes CASSSDRGAPNYGYTF.

The chain has TRBV30 and TRBJ2-7; weak D call: TRBD1 (6 bases). The V and J ends lost 8 bases and 3 bases respectively, with 17 bases between them. This CDR3 is built from 13 residues. Germline CDR1 and CDR2: GTSNPN and SVGIG (reference sequence). This CDR3 reads CAGSDRSGYEQYF. The CDR3 coding sequence is TGTGCCGGTTCCGACAGGTCCGGCTACGAGCAGTACTTC.

The chain is built from TRBV28 and TRBJ2-1, with 10 bases aligning to TRBD2. There are 16 residues in the CDR3. The ends lost 4 bases at V and 8 bases at J; junction bases unmatched: 11. Germline-derived CDR1 and CDR2 are MDHEN and SYDVKM. The CDR3 sequence: CASSYPAGGPLDEQFF. Written as DNA, the CDR3 is TGTGCCAGCAGTTACCCAGCGGGAGGGCCTTTGGATGAGCAGTTCTTC.

The gene calls are TRBV28 and TRBJ1-4; D gene ambiguous. Trimming pared 5 bases from V and 10 bases from J, leaving 17 bases between. The CDR3 spans 14 residues. CDR1 is MDHEN, CDR2 SYDVKM, per germline. CDR3 coding DNA: TGTGCCAGCAGTCCCCATGGTTTTACCGGAAAACTGTTTTTT. Protein sequence: CASSPHGFTGKLFF.

To note about this clone: The sample holds other DNA sequences that translate to the same CDR3. V gene TRBV28 combines with J gene TRBJ2-7; D is unresolved. The V and J ends lost 3 bases and 4 bases respectively, with 7 bases between them. Germline-derived CDR1 and CDR2 are MDHEN and SYDVKM. The length of the CDR3 is 12 residues. CDR3 amino acids: CASSLSGYEQYF. CDR3 bases: TGTGCCAGCAGTTTGTCCGGATACGAGCAGTACTTC.

The chain is built from TRBV15 and TRBJ2-7, with 8 bases fitting TRBD1. The CDR3 totals 15 residues. V trimming: 1 base; J trimming: 4 bases; junction bases outside the gene matches: 6. Germline V gene lookup returns CDR1 LNHNV and CDR2 YYDKDF (reference sequence). The CDR3, as DNA: TGTGCCACCAGCAGAGTAGGACAGGGACCGTACGAGCAGTACTTC. It translates to CATSRVGQGPYEQYF.

The chain couples TRBV7-2 to TRBJ1-2; D gene unclear. Germline CDR1 is SGHTA and CDR2 is FQGNSA. The CDR3 spans 13 residues. V was pared by 5 bases and J by 4 bases, with 11 bases between. The CDR3: CASSPRDFYGYTF. The CDR3 DNA reads TGTGCCAGCAGCCCCCGGGATTTCTATGGCTACACCTTC.

The V and J genes are TRBV6-1 and TRBJ2-7; 10 bases are a match to TRBD1. CDR1 is MNHNS, CDR2 SASEGT, per germline. The CDR3 is 15 amino acids. The ends lost 3 bases at V and 7 bases at J; junction bases unmatched: 9. CDR3 amino acids: CASSDGRQGAREQYF. The DNA of the CDR3 is TGTGCCAGCAGTGATGGTAGACAGGGGGCTCGGGAGCAGTACTTC.

This clone was seen a single time. The chain has TRBV25-1 and TRBJ2-1, with D perhaps given as TRBD1 or TRBD2 (5 bases each). Germline CDR1 reads MGHDK; CDR2 reads SYGVNS. The V gene lost 6 bases and the J gene lost 0 bases, with 9 bases spanning the gap. The CDR3 has 14 amino acids. Here the CDR3 DNA reads TGTGCCAGCAGCGGGACGACCTCCTACAATGAGCAGTTCTTC. It encodes CASSGTTSYNEQFF.

The rearrangement uses TRBV6-1 and TRBJ2-5; TRBD1 matches at 8 bases. With V trimmed by 8 bases and J by 5 bases, 7 bases remained unmatched. Germline loops: CDR1 MNHNS, CDR2 SASEGT. CDR3 length: 13 amino acids. The CDR3 nucleotides are TGTGCCAGCCTGACAGGGGTGCCGGAGACCCAGTACTTC. Amino acid sequence: CASLTGVPETQYF.

This chain joins TRBV2 and TRBJ2-2; tentatively, D is TRBD1 or TRBD2 (5 bases each). Trimming pared 4 bases from V and 2 bases from J, leaving 20 bases between. Germline V gives CDR1 SNHLY, CDR2 FYNNEI. The CDR3 spans 18 residues. As DNA, the CDR3 is TGTGCCAGCAGTGCTGACTTCGCAGGGACGGGAAACACCGGGGAGCTGTTTTTT. It codes for CASSADFAGTGNTGELFF.

CDR3 coding DNA: TGTGCCATCCAACAGACAGGGCCGGGCAATCAGCCCCAGCATTTT. Translated: CAIQQTGPGNQPQHF. The chain couples TRBV19 to TRBJ1-5, with TRBD1 matching over 7 bases. This CDR3 is built from 15 residues. The ends lost 10 bases at V and 2 bases at J; junction bases unmatched: 11. The V gene's germline CDR1 is LNHDA and CDR2 SQIVND (reference sequence).